One sample yielded the 32 T cell receptor beta chains listed below, sequenced in a study of cytomegalovirus exposure and HLA in healthy donors. Primers: 60 Vbeta forward and 13 Jbeta reverse. The protocol was immunoSEQ multiplex PCR, while the TCRdb copy is restricted to in-frame clones and leaves out a portion. There are approximately 58,000 clones in the sample, with 12% held by the top ten. Specimen: PBMCs. These receptors came from a man between 18 and 29 years old in good health and CMV-seropositive.

The chain is built from TRBV11-2 and TRBJ2-1; D is perhaps TRBD2 (5 bases). The CDR3 length is 15 residues. Trimming left V 5 bases short and J 2 bases short, with 13 bases between. The germline V gene has CDR1 SGHAT and CDR2 FQNNGV. This CDR3 is CASSRGGYTYNEQFF. CDR3 DNA sequence: TGTGCCAGCAGCCGGGGTGGGTATACCTACAATGAGCAGTTCTTC.

The J gene is TRBJ2-1, the V gene TRBV7-2; the match to TRBD2 covers 10 bases. From germline, CDR1 is SGHTA and CDR2 FQGNSA. This CDR3 comprises 15 residues. J lost 10 bases, V lost 5 bases, and 11 bases had no gene match. The CDR3 sequence is CASSPLSGRRSEQFF. CDR3 DNA: TGTGCCAGCAGCCCCCTTAGCGGGAGGAGGAGCGAGCAGTTCTTC.

This chain links TRBV21-1 with TRBJ2-7; the table's D call of TRBD1 was not tested on the DNA. TRBV21-1 is described as a pseudogene. This CDR3 has 12 amino acids. The CDR3 DNA reads as TGTGCCAGCAGCCGCAGGCACTACGAGCAGTACTTC. Translation gives CASSRRHYEQYF.

This chain uses TRBV29-1 with TRBJ2-5, with TRBD2 matching over 7 bases. The V gene's germline CDR1 is SQVTM and CDR2 ANQGSEA. The CDR3 loop spans 15 amino acids. The junction had 9 bases not matched to a gene; V was cut back by 0 bases and J by 5 bases. Written as DNA, the CDR3 is TGCAGCGTTGAAGAGACACGGGGGGTAGGGGAGACCCAGTACTTC. Translation gives CSVEETRGVGETQYF.

The chain employs TRBV19 and TRBJ2-5, with TRBD2 as a possible D gene (6 bases). The DNA end favors TRBJ2-7, so the J call may be wrong. This CDR3 comprises 16 residues. CDR1 and CDR2 (germline): LNHDA, SQIVND (reference sequence). The CDR3 DNA reads as TGTGCCAGTACCCCTAATGGGTGGGGGACTTACTACGAGCAGTACTTC. Translation gives CASTPNGWGTYYEQYF.

This rearrangement joins TRBV4-1 to TRBJ2-7; 8 bases are a match to TRBD2. The CDR3 has 15 amino acids. J gave up 4 bases and V 0 bases, and 5 bases lay outside the gene matches. The germline CDR1 and CDR2 sequences are MGHRA and YSYEKL. The CDR3 region has the DNA TGCGCCAGCAGCCAAGAAGGAGCGGGAGATTACGAGCAGTACTTC. Residues: CASSQEGAGDYEQYF.

Concerning this clone: No conserved phenylalanine or tryptophan ends this CDR3, so it is likely a read error. This chain links TRBV5-1 with TRBJ2-7; perhaps TRBD2 as D (6 bases). The CDR3 sequence is 11 residues long. The V and J ends lost 6 bases and 6 bases respectively, with 10 bases between them. Germline V gene data show CDR1 as SGHRS and CDR2 as YFSETQ. CDR3 nucleotides: TGCGCCAGCATGGGGGGAGGCGAGCAGTACCTC. This gives the protein CASMGGGEQYL.

V is TRBV10-3 and J is TRBJ2-1; D may be TRBD2 (6 bases). CDR1 and CDR2 from the germline V gene are ENHRY and SYGVKD. Deletions cut 4 bases from V and 7 bases from J, with 14 bases between. This CDR3 has 14 residues. CDR3 sequence: CAISARDLLNEQFF. The CDR3 region has the DNA TGTGCCATCAGTGCCCGGGACTTATTGAATGAGCAGTTCTTC.

This sequence joins TRBV28 and TRBJ1-5; D gene uncertain. CDR1 is MDHEN and CDR2 is SYDVKM in the germline V gene. The V gene lost 1 base and the J gene lost 1 base, with 5 bases spanning the gap. The CDR3 has 14 amino acids. The CDR3 here is CASSLSGSNQPQHF. CDR3 in DNA: TGTGCCAGCAGTTTATCGGGGAGCAATCAGCCCCAGCATTTT.

This chain joins TRBV4-1 and TRBJ2-1; TRBD2 agrees at 8 bases. The CDR3 runs 15 residues. The germline gives CDR1 MGHRA, CDR2 YSYEKL. V gave up 4 bases and J gave up 3 bases; unmatched junction bases: 5. CDR3 sequence reads: CASSRGRTHYNEQFF. In DNA, the CDR3 is TGCGCCAGCAGCCGCGGGAGGACCCACTACAATGAGCAGTTCTTC.

The rearrangement joins TRBV19 to TRBJ1-5; D not resolved. Trimming took off 6 bases at V and 5 bases at J, with 8 bases between the two ends. There are 12 residues in the CDR3. CDR1 and CDR2 from the germline V gene are LNHDA and SQIVND (reference sequence). The CDR3 sequence: CASRLGDQPQHF. The CDR3 nucleotides are TGTGCCAGTAGGCTCGGGGATCAGCCCCAGCATTTT.

The J gene is TRBJ1-5, the V gene TRBV7-2; D is possibly TRBD1 (6 bases). V shed 4 bases and J shed 0 bases, with 10 bases lying between them. CDR1 is SGHTA and CDR2 is FQGNSA in the germline V gene. CDR3 size: 15 residues. CDR3 in amino acids: CASSSTGYSNQPQHF. In DNA, the CDR3 is TGTGCCAGCAGCTCTACAGGGTATAGCAATCAGCCCCAGCATTTT.

As DNA, the CDR3 is TGTGCCAGTAGTATAGGCCGGACAGATACGCAGTATTTT. It translates to CASSIGRTDTQYF. The chain carries TRBV19 and TRBJ2-3, with no clear D. The CDR3 totals 13 residues. Trimming cost V 1 base and J 3 bases, with 5 bases left between them. Germline loops: CDR1 LNHDA, CDR2 SQIVND (reference sequence). The full variable domain, in which reference TRBV19 and TRBJ2-3 provide the parts outside the CDR3, is DGGITQSPKYLFRKEGQNVTLSCEQNLNHDAMYWYRQDPGQGLRLIYYSQIVNDFQKGDIAEGYSVSREKKESFPLTVTSAQKNPTAFYLCASSIGRTDTQYFGPGTRLTVL.

The chain has TRBV29-1 and TRBJ2-7; TRBD2 might be the D (6 bases). The germline V gene encodes CDR1 SQVTM and CDR2 ANQGSEA. The CDR3 totals 13 residues. V was cut by 6 bases and J by 6 bases, with 18 bases left in between. The CDR3 loop is CSVAGTPGAEQYF. CDR3 in DNA: TGCAGCGTGGCCGGGACTCCAGGAGCCGAGCAGTACTTC.

The chain is built from TRBV6-1 and TRBJ2-5; D is undetermined. Deletions cut 0 bases from V and 0 bases from J, with 8 bases between. This CDR3 is 15 amino acids long. CDR1 MNHNS and CDR2 SASEGT come from the germline V gene. The CDR3 DNA follows: TGTGCCAGCAGTGAAGCTCTCGGGTACCAAGAGACCCAGTACTTC. Translated, it gives CASSEALGYQETQYF.

The chain recombines TRBV28 with TRBJ1-2; D is undetermined. Germline CDR1 MDHEN, CDR2 SYDVKM. Trimming took off 8 bases at V and 7 bases at J, with 17 bases between the two ends. The CDR3 spans 13 residues. CDR3 sequence reads: CASYREVGVGYTF. CDR3 sequence (DNA): TGTGCCAGCTACCGAGAAGTCGGGGTTGGCTACACCTTC.

Written as DNA, the CDR3 is TGTGCCAGCTCACCACACAGGGGGGACGACACTGAAGCTTTCTTT. Translation: CASSPHRGDDTEAFF. The chain carries TRBV18 and TRBJ1-1, with TRBD1 matching 8 bases. Germline trimming cut 1 base from V and 3 bases from J; bases unmatched to any gene: 4. Per the germline V gene, CDR1 is KGHSH and CDR2 is LQKENI. This CDR3 is built from 15 residues.

CDR3 in DNA: TGTGCCAGCAGCTCCGGACAGAACTACGAGCAGTACTTC. Translation: CASSSGQNYEQYF. The chain uses TRBV7-9 and TRBJ2-7; D may be TRBD1 (6 bases). Per germline, CDR1 SEHNR and CDR2 FQNEAQ (reference sequence). The CDR3 extends over 13 amino acids. V was pared by 4 bases and J by 3 bases, with 10 bases between.

The rearrangement links TRBV7-6 to TRBJ2-3; D might be TRBD2 (6 bases). Trimming took off 2 bases at V and 1 base at J, with 10 bases between the two ends. The germline V gene encodes CDR1 SGHVS and CDR2 FNYEAQ. This CDR3 has 15 residues. CDR3 sequence reads: CASSLFWGGTDTQYF. The CDR3 coding sequence is TGTGCCAGCAGCTTATTTTGGGGGGGCACAGATACGCAGTATTTT. Variable domain in full (rest from reference TRBV7-6 and TRBJ2-3): GAGVSQSPRYKVTKRGQDVALRCDPISGHVSLYWYRQALGQGPEFLTYFNYEAQQDKSGLPNDRFSAERPEGSISTLTIQRTEQRDSAMYRCASSLFWGGTDTQYFGPGTRLTVL.

A word on this clone: Other DNA sequences in the sample encode the same CDR3. This chain uses TRBV15 with TRBJ1-2; D call uncertain. Trimming removed 0 bases at V and 2 bases at J, with 10 bases between. Germline V gene sequence: CDR1 LNHNV, CDR2 YYDKDF (reference sequence). This CDR3 region has 15 residues. The CDR3 nucleotides read TGTGCCACCAGCAGAGATCGGGGAGCCAACTATGGCTACACCTTC. Protein: CATSRDRGANYGYTF.

The gene calls are TRBV5-5 and TRBJ2-2; unclear D gene. The ends were cut back, 6 bases at V and 5 bases at J, with 5 bases in the middle. CDR1 and CDR2 (germline): SGHKS, YYEKEE (reference sequence). The CDR3 contains 11 residues. The CDR3 sequence: CASTTTGELFF. CDR3 nucleotides: TGTGCCAGCACTACGACCGGGGAGCTGTTTTTT.

The chain is built from TRBV19 and TRBJ2-1; no clear D. V was clipped by 7 bases and J by 3 bases, with 7 bases between them. Germline assignment: CDR1 LNHDA and CDR2 SQIVND (reference sequence). The CDR3 contains 12 residues. CDR3 region: CASNYGYNEQFF. CDR3 in DNA: TGTGCCAGTAACTATGGCTACAATGAGCAGTTCTTC.

To note about this clone: Mismatch with germline at one junction end may stem from a read error. V is TRBV7-7 and J is TRBJ2-3; perhaps TRBD2 as D (6 bases). This CDR3 is 15 amino acids long. CDR1 is SSHAT, CDR2 FNYEAQ, per germline (reference sequence). The CDR3 nucleotides are TGTGCTAGCAGTTGGGGGGACCCTAGCACAGATACGCAGTATTTT. Protein: CASSWGDPSTDTQYF.

The CDR3 loop is CASKVAGSSYNEQFF. The CDR3 nucleotides are TGTGCCAGCAAGGTAGCCGGTAGCTCCTACAATGAGCAGTTCTTC. The chain combines TRBV2 with TRBJ2-1; D is uncertain. The V end was cut by 7 bases, the J end by 0 bases, with 13 bases between. The length of the CDR3 is 15 residues. The germline V gene has CDR1 SNHLY and CDR2 FYNNEI.

The chain couples TRBV10-3 to TRBJ1-1, with 7 nucleotides matching TRBD1. The V and J ends lost 5 bases and 1 base, in that order; junction bases with no gene match: 4. There are 14 residues in the CDR3. Germline CDR1 reads ENHRY; CDR2 reads SYGVKD. CDR3 nucleotide sequence: TGTGCCATCAGTCTGACAGGGCCGAACACTGAAGCTTTCTTT. This translates into CAISLTGPNTEAFF.

The rearrangement joins TRBV6-5 to TRBJ2-7; TRBD1 is a possible D gene (6 bases). The V gene's germline CDR1 is MNHEY and CDR2 SVGAGI. The germline V and J ends were trimmed by 5 bases and 7 bases, with 21 bases remaining between them. The CDR3 spans 15 residues. The CDR3: CASSPSGRGSREQYF. The CDR3 DNA is TGTGCCAGCAGTCCCTCTGGTAGGGGGTCGAGGGAGCAGTACTTC.

This rearrangement joins TRBV27 to TRBJ1-5; 7 bases line up with TRBD1. This CDR3 region has 13 residues. Germline V CDR1 and CDR2: MNHEY, SMNVEV (reference sequence). V lost 2 bases, J lost 5 bases, and 0 bases stayed unmatched. The CDR3 loop reads CASSLDRDQPQHF. CDR3 coding DNA: TGTGCCAGCAGTTTAGACAGGGATCAGCCCCAGCATTTT.

The chain recombines TRBV25-1 with TRBJ2-7; 10 nucleotides agree with TRBD1. Germline V CDR1 and CDR2: MGHDK, SYGVNS. This CDR3 has 15 amino acids. The V segment lost 7 bases and the J segment 3 bases; nucleotides outside the gene matches: 9. Here the CDR3 DNA reads TGTGCCAGCACCCCGGGACAGGGGACCTTCTACGAGCAGTACTTC. Protein sequence: CASTPGQGTFYEQYF.

V gene TRBV9 combines with J gene TRBJ2-3, with no clear D. V shed 3 bases and J shed 0 bases, with 5 bases lying between them. The CDR3 runs 13 residues. Germline V lookup: CDR1 SGDLS, CDR2 YYNGEE. The CDR3 DNA follows: TGTGCCAGCAGCGCAACTAGCACAGATACGCAGTATTTT. Protein sequence: CASSATSTDTQYF. Variable domain in full (rest from reference TRBV9 and TRBJ2-3): DSGVTQTPKHLITATGQRVTLRCSPRSGDLSVYWYQQSLDQGLQFLIQYYNGEERAKGNILERFSAQQFPDLHSELNLSSLELGDSALYFCASSATSTDTQYFGPGTRLTVL.

This rearrangement joins TRBV11-2 to TRBJ2-2; TRBD1 agrees at 7 bases. The CDR3 length is 16 residues. CDR1 SGHAT and CDR2 FQNNGV come from the germline V gene. J lost 1 base, V lost 5 bases, and 7 bases had no gene match. Here the CDR3 DNA reads TGTGCCAGCAGCCTCGACAGGGTGGGGAACACCGGGGAGCTGTTTTTT. Its protein is CASSLDRVGNTGELFF. The full variable domain, with the rest looked up from reference TRBV11-2 and TRBJ2-2, is EAGVAQSPRYKIIEKRQSVAFWCNPISGHATLYWYQQILGQGPKLLIQFQNNGVVDDSQLPKDRFSAERLKGVDSTLKIQPAKLEDSAVYLCASSLDRVGNTGELFFGEGSRLTVL.

The V and J genes are TRBV6-5 and TRBJ2-7, with a tentative D call TRBD2 (5 bases). CDR1 MNHEY and CDR2 SVGAGI come from the germline V gene. The CDR3 is made up of 13 amino acids. V was trimmed by 2 bases and J by 6 bases, leaving 11 bases between them. CDR3 sequence: CASSYAEGSEQYF. The DNA for the CDR3 is TGTGCCAGCAGTTACGCCGAGGGAAGCGAGCAGTACTTC.

This clone is deemed medium-sized (0.01 to 0.1%) by its frequency. CDR3 region: CASSLLASGREETQYF. The CDR3 DNA reads as TGTGCCAGCAGTTTATTGGCTAGCGGGAGGGAAGAGACCCAGTACTTC. The rearrangement uses TRBV28 and TRBJ2-5; 12 bases line up with TRBD2. Unmatched junction bases numbered 3, after V lost 1 base and J lost 3 bases. Per the germline V gene, CDR1 is MDHEN and CDR2 is SYDVKM. This CDR3 is 16 amino acids long.